Sequencing of this T cell receptor beta chain was carried out in a study of T cells in localized non-small cell lung cancer. Using immunoSEQ multiplex PCR, the repertoire was profiled, and TCRdb retains in-frame clones only, with some absent. The sample lists thousands of clones; under 25% were seen once. CDR3 length: 15 amino acids. J lost 14 bases, V lost 4 bases, and 16 bases had no gene match. Germline V lookup: CDR1 LNHDA, CDR2 SQIVND (reference sequence). The rearrangement links TRBV19 to TRBJ2-1, with 8 bases fitting TRBD1. This receptor was obtained from an older female donor with stage II lung adenocarcinoma. The material was lung tumor tissue, obtained before any cancer treatment. The CDR3 here is CASSTHGGQGGTKFF. CDR3 coding DNA: TGTGCCAGTAGTACTCACGGCGGACAGGGCGGCACGAAGTTCTTC. The entire variable domain, with the rest obtained from reference TRBV19 and TRBJ2-1, is as follows: DGGITQSPKYLFRKEGQNVTLSCEQNLNHDAMYWYRQDPGQGLRLIYYSQIVNDFQKGDIAEGYSVSREKKESFPLTVTSAQKNPTAFYLCASSTHGGQGGTKFFGPGTRLTVL.